This T cell receptor beta chain was identified in a study of cytomegalovirus exposure and HLA in healthy donors. The study's findings and limits: With further analysis later on, most CMV-associated TCR beta chains appeared HLA-restricted. TRBV6-2, TRBV6-3 and some other V segments were excluded as indistinguishable.

A multiplex PCR was run with 60 Vbeta primers and 13 Jbeta primers. Original processing methods: Some 9.9 million shared chains were among approximately 87 million unique TCR beta chains counted in a later analysis. Assay: immunoSEQ multiplex PCR; the TCRdb copy retains only in-frame clones and omits some. The V and J calls and clone size are taken from that table; D and trimming were inferred from the DNA. The sample has around 200,000 clones, 70% to 85% seen once. On this clone itself: The antigen is not known.

The CDR3 contains 11 residues. CDR1 and CDR2 (germline): SQVTM, ANQGSEA. Unmatched junction bases numbered 2, after V lost 6 bases and J lost 7 bases. This chain links TRBV29-1 with TRBJ2-2; the match to TRBD1 covers 7 bases. This TCR was sampled from a woman aged 35 to 49 in good health and CMV-seronegative. What was sequenced was PBMCs. CDR3 sequence (DNA): TGCAGCGTCAGGGACAGCGGGGAGCTGTTTTTT. Protein product: CSVRDSGELFF.